Described below is a single TCR beta chain sequence and its context. Naivety among CD8 cells was defined by CD45RO negativity and positive CCR7 selection, thereby excluding terminally differentiated effector memory CD45RA+ cells. The CDR3 sequence is 13 residues long. Looked up from germline, CDR1 is PRHDT and CDR2 is FYEKMQ (reference sequence). The germline V and J ends were trimmed by 5 bases and 4 bases, with 12 bases remaining between them. The data derive from a study of shared clonotypes between healthy human individuals. The table came from immunoSEQ multiplex PCR; TCRdb's copy has only in-frame clones and leaves some out. The sample has some 2.1 million clones, just under 95% seen once.

The specimen sequenced was naive CD8+ T cells sorted from blood. The chain uses TRBV13 and TRBJ2-7; D uncertain. This receptor was identified in a man between 18 and 29 years old in good health. CDR3 in amino acids: CASSQTTNYEQYF. The DNA of the CDR3 is TGTGCCAGCAGCCAAACTACCAATTACGAGCAGTACTTC.